This T cell receptor (beta chain) comes out of a study of T cell changes during pregnancy in multiple sclerosis (dated by TCRdb to the late 2010s). For the wider study: In women with multiple sclerosis, the researchers looked at how the T cell repertoire shifted as pregnancy progressed.

Library preparation was by the immunoSEQ multiplex PCR assay. TCRdb mirrors the immuneACCESS table, restricted to in-frame sequences. Some clones are absent from its copies; in checked studies, under half trace to an unresolved V gene, and the reason for the others is unknown. The sample table lists tens of thousands of clones, roughly 91% of them with a count of one. Under 2% of the sample lies in the top ten. Remarks on this clone: This clone's antigen is unknown. No per-base quality is available; no much larger clone lies one base away.

At the junction V is shortened by 4 bases and J by 6 bases, with 13 bases in between. The germline V gene sets CDR1 to SGHDN and CDR2 to FVKESK. Its CDR3 holds 13 amino acids, cysteine through phenylalanine. The DNA shown is the 39-base CDR3, in frame from base 1. This sequence uses TRBV14 and TRBJ2-7, with the D gene call left open. Specimen: peripheral blood, collected after pregnancy. This sequence was found in a female donor in good health, enrolled as a control in a pregnancy study. This receptor has the CDR3 CASSLSLPSEQYF. The sequenced DNA: TGTGCCAGCAGCCTCTCCCTCCCGAGCGAGCAGTACTTC.